This TCR beta chain was captured by sequencing in a study of blood T cells in healthy people across ages. General observations from the study: Higher naive T cell percentage went strongly together with higher TCR beta diversity. Long-lived and aged donors differed, with more naive CD4+ cells and higher diversity in the long-lived.

Through a sample-barcoded 5' primer and a J-beta primer mix, a second PCR was run for about 6 to 11 cycles. TCRdb re-called the 5' RACE reads with MiXCR, one entry per CDR3 protein. Seen here are 350,000 to 450,000 distinct CDR3 sequences, more than 45% observed once, and the top ten hold 45% to 55%. Healthy Caucasian individuals from Russia aged about 6 to 100 were enrolled as donors. At least 6 micrograms of total RNA were extracted per sample. Of note for this clonotype: Its matching antigen is unknown.

This clonotype was obtained from a man between 60 and 70 years old in good health. The sequenced sample was blood.

CDR3 residues: CASSVGGTGLIYEQYF. CDR3 coding DNA: TGTGCCAGCAGCGTAGGGGGGACAGGGCTGATCTACGAGCAGTACTTC. The chain recombines TRBV9 with TRBJ2-5, with 9 bases lining up with TRBD1. TRBJ2-7 matches the DNA end more closely, so the J call is doubtful. The germline V gene encodes CDR1 SGDLS and CDR2 YYNGEE. The CDR3 covers 16 residues.